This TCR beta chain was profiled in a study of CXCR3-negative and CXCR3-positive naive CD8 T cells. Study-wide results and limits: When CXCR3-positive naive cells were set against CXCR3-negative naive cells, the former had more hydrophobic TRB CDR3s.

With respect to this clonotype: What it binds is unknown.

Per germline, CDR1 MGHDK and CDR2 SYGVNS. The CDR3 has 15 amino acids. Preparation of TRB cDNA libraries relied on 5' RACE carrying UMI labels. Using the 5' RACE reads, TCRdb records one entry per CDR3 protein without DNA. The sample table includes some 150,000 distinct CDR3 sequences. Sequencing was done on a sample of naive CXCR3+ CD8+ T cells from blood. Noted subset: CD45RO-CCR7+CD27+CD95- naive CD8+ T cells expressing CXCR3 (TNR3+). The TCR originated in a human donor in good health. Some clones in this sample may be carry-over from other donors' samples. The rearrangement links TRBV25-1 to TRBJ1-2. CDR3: CASSDSGVFNYGYTF.